These 10 T cell receptor beta chains share one sample of origin, sequenced in a study of blood T cell repertoires in COVID-19. The table came from immunoSEQ multiplex PCR; TCRdb's copy has only in-frame clones and leaves some out. Among 45,000 to 60,000 clones, roughly 90% were seen once, and the ten largest hold 1% to 1.5%. Sequenced sample: peripheral blood. These receptors came from a man aged 55 to 70 with acute or convalescent COVID-19.

The chain couples TRBV6-5 to TRBJ1-5; D is perhaps TRBD1 (5 bases). V lost 2 bases, J lost 4 bases, and 9 bases lay in between. The length of the CDR3 is 14 residues. Germline CDR1 and CDR2: MNHEY and SVGAGI. The CDR3 DNA reads as TGTGCCAGCAGTTACCGCCAGGGAAATCAGCCCCAGCATTTT. It yields the protein CASSYRQGNQPQHF.

The J gene is TRBJ2-7, the V gene TRBV7-8; 8 positions agree with TRBD1. Unmatched junction bases numbered 14, after V lost 1 base and J lost 3 bases. Per the germline V gene, CDR1 is SGHVS and CDR2 is FQNEAQ. The CDR3 has 18 amino acids. CDR3 in DNA: TGTGCCAGCAGCTTAGTACAGATGACACGGACAGGGAACTACGAGCAGTACTTC. Encoded protein: CASSLVQMTRTGNYEQYF.

The rearrangement uses TRBV11-2 and TRBJ1-2, with unresolved D. The V gene's germline CDR1 is SGHAT and CDR2 FQNNGV. The CDR3 totals 13 residues. With 5 bases removed from V and 5 bases from J, the gap between germline ends came to 12 bases. CDR3 loop: CASSDSTVYGYTF. The CDR3 nucleotides are TGTGCCAGCAGCGATTCAACGGTATATGGCTACACCTTC.

The J gene is TRBJ2-2, the V gene TRBV28; TRBD1 matches 9 bases. Germline lookup yields CDR1 MDHEN and CDR2 SYDVKM. This CDR3 comprises 15 residues. Trimming took 4 bases from V and 2 from J; bases not matched to a gene: 2. In DNA form, the CDR3 reads TGTGCCAGCAGTTCGGGACAGGGCAACACCGGGGAGCTGTTTTTT. Its protein product is CASSSGQGNTGELFF.

The rearrangement uses TRBV28 and TRBJ1-2; 9 positions agree with TRBD1. J gave up 7 bases and V 5 bases, and 8 bases lay outside the gene matches. The CDR3 runs to 14 residues. Germline V gene data show CDR1 as MDHEN and CDR2 as SYDVKM. In DNA, the CDR3 is TGTGCCAGCAGTCGAGAGGGACAGGGTCTTGGCTACACCTTC. Translated: CASSREGQGLGYTF.

The V and J genes are TRBV19 and TRBJ1-2; 9 bases line up with TRBD1. Germline assignment: CDR1 LNHDA and CDR2 SQIVND (reference sequence). This CDR3 comprises 15 residues. J was trimmed by 2 bases and V by 3 bases; bases with no gene match: 4. CDR3 DNA: TGTGCCAGTAGTATGAGGACAGGGGCGAACTATGGCTACACCTTC. This codes for CASSMRTGANYGYTF.

The chain links TRBV15 to TRBJ1-2; D gene uncertain. The CDR3 extends over 15 amino acids. V lost 1 base, J lost 0 bases, and 9 bases lay in between. The V gene's germline CDR1 is LNHNV and CDR2 YYDKDF (reference sequence). CDR3 in amino acids: CATSRVGSSNYGYTF. The CDR3 DNA sequence: TGTGCCACCAGCAGAGTGGGCAGTTCTAACTATGGCTACACCTTC.

The rearrangement links TRBV4-1 to TRBJ2-1; D perhaps matches TRBD1 (5 bases). Per germline, CDR1 MGHRA and CDR2 YSYEKL. The CDR3 is 14 amino acids. V lost 4 bases and J lost 7, with 14 bases in between. CDR3 nucleotide sequence: TGCGCCAGCAGCCGGGGCCGAGAGATTAATGAGCAGTTCTTC. It yields the protein CASSRGREINEQFF.

This clone is a singleton in its sample. The chain links TRBV28 to TRBJ2-7; 10 bases agree with TRBD1. Germline CDR1 and CDR2: MDHEN and SYDVKM. V dropped 4 bases and J dropped 0; count of bases not matched to a gene: 3. The CDR3 has 15 residues. As DNA, the CDR3 is TGTGCCAGCAGTTCCGGGACAGGGGACTCCTACGAGCAGTACTTC. The encoded protein is CASSSGTGDSYEQYF.

The chain couples TRBV20-1 to TRBJ2-7; TRBD1 matches 7 bases. Germline CDR1 and CDR2: DFQATT and SNEGSKA (reference sequence). Trimming at V came to 4 bases and at J to 0 bases, leaving 6 bases not matched to a gene. This CDR3 has 14 amino acids. The CDR3 here is CSANDRAPSYEQYF. For the CDR3, the DNA is TGCAGTGCTAATGACAGGGCCCCCTCCTACGAGCAGTACTTC.